This is a list of T cell receptor beta chains from one sample in a study of T cell responses to AZD1222 COVID-19 vaccine. Only in-frame clones appear in the TCRdb table, and some are missing; sequencing was by immunoSEQ multiplex PCR. Of roughly 120,000 clones detected, 70% to 90% appear once; the ten largest clones hold approximately 4%. The sample was peripheral blood, taken on day 0 of MenACWY control vaccination. All receptors derive from an adult in good health. Both conserved end residues are part of each CDR3. Fields, in order: V gene, J gene, clone size, D gene, CDR3 protein, CDR3 DNA. A D gene is named only where the DNA matches it firmly. A clone size is listed for some rows: how often the clone was seen (once, few, many), or a class if it is expanded.

v_call: TRBV14; j_call: TRBJ2-1; clone_size: NA; d_call: NA; cdr3_aa: CASSKGTLRSYNEQFF; cdr3_nt: TGTGCCAGCAGCAAAGGGACTCTTCGCTCCTACAATGAGCAGTTCTTC
v_call: TRBV7-2; j_call: TRBJ1-2; clone_size: NA; d_call: NA; cdr3_aa: CASSLAFIPVYGYTF; cdr3_nt: TGTGCCAGCAGCTTAGCGTTTATACCTGTTTATGGCTACACCTTC
v_call: TRBV27; j_call: TRBJ2-2; clone_size: NA; d_call: NA; cdr3_aa: CASSLPGGSTGELFF; cdr3_nt: TGTGCCAGCAGTCTCCCAGGGGGGAGCACCGGGGAGCTGTTTTTT
v_call: TRBV10-3; j_call: TRBJ2-2; clone_size: NA; d_call: NA; cdr3_aa: CAISGANTGELFF; cdr3_nt: TGTGCCATCAGTGGGGCGAACACCGGGGAGCTGTTTTTT
v_call: TRBV9; j_call: TRBJ2-1; clone_size: NA; d_call: NA; cdr3_aa: CASSAPPGSYNEQFF; cdr3_nt: TGTGCCAGCAGCGCCCCCCCGGGGTCCTACAATGAGCAGTTCTTC
v_call: TRBV19; j_call: TRBJ1-2; clone_size: NA; d_call: NA; cdr3_aa: CASSIMGRDYGYTF; cdr3_nt: TGTGCCAGTAGTATTATGGGCAGGGACTATGGCTACACCTTC
v_call: TRBV6-5; j_call: TRBJ1-2; clone_size: NA; d_call: TRBD1; cdr3_aa: CASSYSGGQGTGYTF; cdr3_nt: TGTGCCAGCAGTTACTCGGGGGGACAGGGAACCGGCTACACCTTC
v_call: TRBV5-6; j_call: TRBJ1-3; clone_size: NA; d_call: TRBD1; cdr3_aa: CASSQDRGETFATGNTIYF; cdr3_nt: TGTGCCAGCAGCCAGGACAGGGGAGAGACCTTTGCGACTGGAAACACCATATATTTT
v_call: TRBV19; j_call: TRBJ1-2; clone_size: NA; d_call: TRBD1; cdr3_aa: CASSSGQANYGYTF; cdr3_nt: TGTGCCAGTAGTTCGGGACAGGCTAACTATGGCTACACCTTC
v_call: TRBV3-1/TRBV3-2; j_call: TRBJ1-2; clone_size: NA; d_call: NA; cdr3_aa: CASSLGSYYGYTF; cdr3_nt: TGTGCCAGCAGCCTTGGATCCTACTATGGCTACACCTTC
v_call: TRBV11-3; j_call: TRBJ1-2; clone_size: once; d_call: NA; cdr3_aa: CASSLPRSRQEGKDGYTF; cdr3_nt: TGTGCCAGCAGCTTACCCCGCTCCCGACAGGAGGGAAAGGATGGCTACACCTTC
v_call: TRBV3-1/TRBV3-2; j_call: TRBJ1-1; clone_size: NA; d_call: NA; cdr3_aa: CASSQELYRVNTEAFF; cdr3_nt: TGTGCCAGCAGCCAAGAACTTTACCGGGTGAACACTGAAGCTTTCTTT
v_call: TRBV7-2; j_call: TRBJ1-2; clone_size: NA; d_call: NA; cdr3_aa: CASSLGLWAGGWGYTF; cdr3_nt: TGTGCCAGCAGCTTAGGACTTTGGGCTGGGGGGTGGGGCTACACCTTC
v_call: TRBV3-1/TRBV3-2; j_call: TRBJ2-6; clone_size: NA; d_call: NA; cdr3_aa: CASSQAGRSGANVLTF; cdr3_nt: TGTGCCAGCAGCCAAGCTGGGCGCTCTGGGGCCAACGTCCTGACTTTC
v_call: TRBV27; j_call: TRBJ2-5; clone_size: once; d_call: TRBD1; cdr3_aa: CASSLQGDRETQYF; cdr3_nt: TGTGCCAGCAGTTTGCAGGGGGATCGGGAGACCCAGTACTTC
v_call: TRBV6-2/TRBV6-3; j_call: TRBJ1-5; clone_size: NA; d_call: TRBD1; cdr3_aa: CASSYTGTGRNQPQHF; cdr3_nt: TGTGCCAGCAGTTACACCGGGACAGGGCGTAATCAGCCCCAGCATTTT
v_call: TRBV11-2; j_call: TRBJ2-5; clone_size: NA; d_call: NA; cdr3_aa: CASSLVGPLFERETQYF; cdr3_nt: TGTGCCAGCAGCTTAGTAGGCCCCCTTTTTGAGCGAGAGACCCAGTACTTC
v_call: TRBV19; j_call: TRBJ1-2; clone_size: NA; d_call: TRBD1; cdr3_aa: CASSPGQGYDYGYTF; cdr3_nt: TGTGCCAGTAGTCCGGGACAGGGGTATGACTATGGCTACACCTTC
v_call: TRBV6-5; j_call: TRBJ1-4; clone_size: NA; d_call: NA; cdr3_aa: CASRRGGATNEKLFF; cdr3_nt: TGTGCCAGCAGGAGGGGAGGTGCAACTAATGAAAAACTGTTTTTT
v_call: TRBV29-1; j_call: TRBJ2-1; clone_size: few; d_call: TRBD2; cdr3_aa: CSVEDSGGARNEQFF; cdr3_nt: TGCAGCGTTGAAGATAGCGGGGGGGCGAGGAATGAGCAGTTCTTC
v_call: TRBV27; j_call: TRBJ1-2; clone_size: NA; d_call: TRBD1; cdr3_aa: CASSFGRRGHKDGYTF; cdr3_nt: TGTGCCAGCAGTTTTGGCCGCAGGGGGCATAAAGATGGCTACACCTTC
v_call: TRBV7-2; j_call: TRBJ2-7; clone_size: once; d_call: TRBD1; cdr3_aa: CASSLQTGGTYEQYF; cdr3_nt: TGTGCCAGCAGCCTACAGACAGGGGGCACCTACGAGCAGTACTTC
v_call: TRBV28; j_call: TRBJ2-7; clone_size: few; d_call: NA; cdr3_aa: CASSNQELGPYEQYF; cdr3_nt: TGTGCCAGCAGTAATCAGGAGTTGGGCCCCTACGAGCAGTACTTC
v_call: TRBV6-5; j_call: TRBJ1-3; clone_size: few; d_call: NA; cdr3_aa: CASAPGYYSGNTIYF; cdr3_nt: TGTGCCAGCGCTCCGGGATATTACTCTGGAAACACCATATATTTT
v_call: TRBV18; j_call: TRBJ2-5; clone_size: NA; d_call: NA; cdr3_aa: CASALVDFQETQYF; cdr3_nt: TGTGCCAGCGCCTTAGTAGATTTCCAAGAGACCCAGTACTTC
v_call: TRBV4-1; j_call: TRBJ1-6; clone_size: NA; d_call: TRBD1; cdr3_aa: CASSQDFRTGYVYDNSPLHF; cdr3_nt: TGCGCCAGCAGCCAAGATTTCAGGACAGGGTATGTGTATGATAATTCACCCCTCCACTTT
v_call: TRBV7-9; j_call: TRBJ2-7; clone_size: NA; d_call: TRBD2; cdr3_aa: CASSLRTSGGLTYEQYF; cdr3_nt: TGTGCCAGCAGCCTTCGGACTAGCGGGGGCCTTACCTACGAGCAGTACTTC